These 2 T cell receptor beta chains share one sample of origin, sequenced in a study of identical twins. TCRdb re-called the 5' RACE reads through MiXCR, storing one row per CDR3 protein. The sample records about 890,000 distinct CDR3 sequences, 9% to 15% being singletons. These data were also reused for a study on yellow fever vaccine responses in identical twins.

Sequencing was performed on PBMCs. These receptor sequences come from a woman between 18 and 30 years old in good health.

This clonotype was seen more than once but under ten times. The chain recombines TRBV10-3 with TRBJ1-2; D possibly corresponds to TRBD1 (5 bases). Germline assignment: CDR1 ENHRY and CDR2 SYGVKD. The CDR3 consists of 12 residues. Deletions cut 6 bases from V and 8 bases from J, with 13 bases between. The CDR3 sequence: CAISERREGYTF. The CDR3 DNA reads TGTGCCATCAGCGAACGCAGGGAGGGCTACACCTTC.

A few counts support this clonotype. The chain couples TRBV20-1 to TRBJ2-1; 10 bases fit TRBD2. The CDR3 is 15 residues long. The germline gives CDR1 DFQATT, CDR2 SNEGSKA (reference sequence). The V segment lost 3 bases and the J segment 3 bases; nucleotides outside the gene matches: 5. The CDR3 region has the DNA TGCAGTGCTAGTGAGCTAGCGGGGGACTACAATGAGCAGTTCTTC. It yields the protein CSASELAGDYNEQFF.